This T cell receptor beta chain was observed in a study of control samples from healthy donors and cancer patients. The protocol was immunoSEQ multiplex PCR, while the TCRdb copy is restricted to in-frame clones and leaves out a portion. This sample has some 130,000 clones; 85% to 95% occur once, and the top ten carry around 1.6%. Trimming pared 3 bases from V and 2 bases from J, leaving 10 bases between. Germline CDR1 SGHTA, CDR2 FQGNSA. The CDR3 is 14 residues long. The sample taken for sequencing was PBMCs. The gene calls are TRBV7-2 and TRBJ1-2, with a tentative D call TRBD1 (5 bases). The clonotype originates from a man aged 50 to 60 with head and neck cancer. CDR3 residues: CASSLQEGNYGYTF. CDR3 coding DNA: TGTGCCAGCAGCTTGCAGGAGGGGAACTATGGCTACACCTTC.